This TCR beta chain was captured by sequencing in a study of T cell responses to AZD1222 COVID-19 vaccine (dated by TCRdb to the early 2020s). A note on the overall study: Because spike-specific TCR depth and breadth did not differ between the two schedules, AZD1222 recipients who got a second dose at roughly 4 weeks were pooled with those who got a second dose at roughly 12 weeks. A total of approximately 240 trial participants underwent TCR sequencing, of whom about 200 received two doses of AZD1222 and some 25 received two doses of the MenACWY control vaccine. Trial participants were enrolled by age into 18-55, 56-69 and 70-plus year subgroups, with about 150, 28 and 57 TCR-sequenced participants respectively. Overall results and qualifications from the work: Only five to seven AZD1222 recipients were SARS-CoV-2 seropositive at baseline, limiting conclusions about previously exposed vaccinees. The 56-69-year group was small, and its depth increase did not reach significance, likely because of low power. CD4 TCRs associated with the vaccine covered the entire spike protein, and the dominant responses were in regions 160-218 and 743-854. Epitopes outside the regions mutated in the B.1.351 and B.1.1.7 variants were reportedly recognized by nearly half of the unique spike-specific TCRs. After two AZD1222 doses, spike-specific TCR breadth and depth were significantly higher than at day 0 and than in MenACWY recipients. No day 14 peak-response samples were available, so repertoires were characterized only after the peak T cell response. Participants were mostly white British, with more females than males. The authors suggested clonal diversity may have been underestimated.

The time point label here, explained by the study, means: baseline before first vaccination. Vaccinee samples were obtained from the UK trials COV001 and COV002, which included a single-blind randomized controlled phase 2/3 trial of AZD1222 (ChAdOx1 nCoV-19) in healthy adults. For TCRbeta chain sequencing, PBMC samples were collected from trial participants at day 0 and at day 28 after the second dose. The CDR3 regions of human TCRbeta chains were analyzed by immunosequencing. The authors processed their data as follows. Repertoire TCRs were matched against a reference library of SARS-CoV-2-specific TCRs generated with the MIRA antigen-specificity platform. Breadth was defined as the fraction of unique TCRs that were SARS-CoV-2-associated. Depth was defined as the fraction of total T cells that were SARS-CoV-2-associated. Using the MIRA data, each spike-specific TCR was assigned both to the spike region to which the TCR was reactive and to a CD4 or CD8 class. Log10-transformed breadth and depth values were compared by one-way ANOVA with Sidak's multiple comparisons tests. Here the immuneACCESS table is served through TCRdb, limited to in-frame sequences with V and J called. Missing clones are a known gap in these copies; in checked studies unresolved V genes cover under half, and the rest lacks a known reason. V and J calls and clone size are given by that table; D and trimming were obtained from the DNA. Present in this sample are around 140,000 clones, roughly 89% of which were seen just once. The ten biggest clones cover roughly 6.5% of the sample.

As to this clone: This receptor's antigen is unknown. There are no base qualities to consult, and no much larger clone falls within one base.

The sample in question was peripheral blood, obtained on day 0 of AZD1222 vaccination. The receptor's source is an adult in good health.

The DNA sequence is given as TGTGCCAGCAGCAAAGACAGGGGGGTGGACCAGCCCCAGCATTTT. It translates as CASSKDRGVDQPQHF. The receptor chain draws on TRBV21-1 and TRBJ1-5; TRBD1 was called by the table and not checked on the DNA. TRBV21-1 is a recognized pseudogene. The CDR3 measures 15 amino acids from cysteine to phenylalanine. Just the 45-base CDR3 DNA is kept, in frame starting at base 1.